The source of this T cell receptor (beta chain) is a study of beta chain features in type 1 diabetes. Study-wide points: Type 1 diabetes patients showed a moderate but significant shortening of TCRB CDR3s in all four CD4+ subsets. The cDNA sequencing approach could over-represent high-TCR-expressing cells.

Of the isolated RNA, all was reverse transcribed, and so the sequenced material was expressed TCRB transcripts. Assay: immunoSEQ multiplex PCR; the TCRdb copy retains only in-frame clones and omits some. The sample yields about 330,000 clones, approximately 10% seen once. J lost 2 bases, V lost 0 bases, and 3 bases had no gene match. Germline CDR1 is MNHEY and CDR2 is SVGAGI. The CDR3 is 15 residues long. This clone was found a few times. The antigen is unknown. The material sequenced was naive CD4+ T cells from blood. The J gene is TRBJ2-7, the V gene TRBV6-5; 8 bases match TRBD2. The source is a woman aged 25 to 45 in good health. DNA for the CDR3: TGTGCCAGCAGTTACTCGGGCGGGAGGACCTACGAGCAGTACTTC. This sequence encodes CASSYSGGRTYEQYF.